The rows below give T cell receptor beta chains drawn from one sample of a study of blood T cell repertoires in COVID-19. Sequencing used immunoSEQ multiplex PCR; TCRdb keeps in-frame clones, though not all of them. The table lists 250,000 to 300,000 clones, over 80% of them singletons. Sequenced: peripheral blood. These receptors all come from a man aged 55 to 70 who had recovered from COVID-19. CDR3s leave out the opening cysteine and the closing phenylalanine or tryptophan. D genes are given only for firm matches.

V: TRBV11-2
D: TRBD1
CDR3: ASSSQGASYNEQF

V: TRBV19
D: TRBD1
CDR3: ASSKGQGYEQY

V: TRBV3-1/TRBV3-2
D: -
CDR3: ASSQEGARGSPLH

V: TRBV11-3
D: TRBD1
CDR3: ASSEGAVYNEQF

V: TRBV9
D: TRBD2
CDR3: ASSYRLAGTYNEQF

V: TRBV7-2
D: TRBD2
CDR3: ASSLVAGAYNEQF

V: TRBV5-8
D: TRBD1
CDR3: ASSLGQGGVRGPEAF

V: TRBV5-1
D: -
CDR3: ASSLRGRFPGANVLT

V: TRBV27
D: -
CDR3: ATRPPRGHGNQPQH

V: TRBV29-1
D: -
CDR3: SVEAGSVVQETQY

V: TRBV5-1
D: -
CDR3: ASSLGQPFNEQF